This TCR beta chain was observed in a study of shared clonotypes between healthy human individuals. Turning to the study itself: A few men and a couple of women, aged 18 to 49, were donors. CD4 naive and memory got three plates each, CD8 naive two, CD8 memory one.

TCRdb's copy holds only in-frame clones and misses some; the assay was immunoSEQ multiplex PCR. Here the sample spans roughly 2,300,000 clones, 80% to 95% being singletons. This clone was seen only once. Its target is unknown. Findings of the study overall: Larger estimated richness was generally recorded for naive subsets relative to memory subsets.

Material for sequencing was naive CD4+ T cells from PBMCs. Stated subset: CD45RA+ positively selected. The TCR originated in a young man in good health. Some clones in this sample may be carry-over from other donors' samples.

The DNA for the CDR3 is TGTGCTAGTGGTCTCCCTCCGGGGGGAGGCTACACCTTC. Translating gives CASGLPPGGGYTF. V gene TRBV12-5 combines with J gene TRBJ1-2; D is possibly TRBD1 (5 bases). Germline-derived CDR1 and CDR2 are LGHNT and FRNRAP. There are 13 residues in the CDR3. The germline V and J ends were trimmed by 5 bases and 8 bases, with 15 bases remaining between them.